Presented here are 32 T cell receptor beta chains from one specimen sequenced in a study of cytomegalovirus exposure and HLA in healthy donors. Amplification used 60 Vbeta primers and 13 Jbeta primers. TCRdb's table, derived via immunoSEQ multiplex PCR, lists solely in-frame clones and lacks some. In the table there are around 210,000 clones, roughly 81% of which are singletons. The specimen was PBMCs. Receptor source: a girl aged 2-9 years in good health and CMV-seronegative.

For this clone: A read error may produce the germline difference seen at one junction end. The chain is built from TRBV6-1 and TRBJ2-1; 10 bases fit TRBD2. CDR1 is MNHNS, CDR2 SASEGT, per germline. CDR3 size: 15 residues. This CDR3 is CASSKAGGSYNEQFF. The DNA of the CDR3 is TGTGCCAGCAGTAAAGCGGGGGGGTCCTACAATGAGCAGTTCTTC.

CDR3 amino acids: CASSQDWRIGYPGELFF. CDR3 bases: TGCGCCAGCAGCCAAGATTGGAGGATAGGATACCCCGGGGAGCTGTTTTTT. This chain connects TRBV4-1 to TRBJ2-2; D is perhaps TRBD2 (5 bases). Per the germline V gene, CDR1 is MGHRA and CDR2 is YSYEKL. This CDR3 is 17 amino acids long. Trimming left V 0 bases short and J 6 bases short, with 17 bases between.

The table lists this clone with a count of one. This chain joins TRBV6-1 and TRBJ1-4; D is undetermined. Germline CDR1 MNHNS, CDR2 SASEGT. The V gene lost 2 bases and the J gene lost 8 bases, with 12 bases spanning the gap. CDR3 length equals 14 residues. Here the CDR3 reads CASSEWVRREKLFF. CDR3 in DNA: TGTGCCAGCAGTGAATGGGTCCGGAGGGAAAAACTGTTTTTT.

Points on this clone: At one end the junction does not follow the germline gene, possibly because of a read error. CDR3 sequence reads: CSSSLEPQVYQETQYF. The CDR3 bases are TGTTCCAGCAGCTTAGAACCCCAGGTCTACCAAGAGACCCAGTACTTC. The V and J genes are TRBV7-9 and TRBJ2-5; D unresolved. Germline V gives CDR1 SEHNR, CDR2 FQNEAQ (reference sequence). The CDR3 has 16 amino acids.

This chain joins TRBV7-9 and TRBJ2-7, with D perhaps TRBD1 (5 bases). Trimming removed 1 base at V and 2 bases at J, with 18 bases between. The CDR3 runs 17 residues. Looked up from germline, CDR1 is SEHNR and CDR2 is FQNEAQ (reference sequence). The CDR3 sequence: CASSLGWQGRGTYEQYF. CDR3 DNA: TGTGCCAGCAGCTTAGGGTGGCAGGGCAGAGGCACCTACGAGCAGTACTTC. Using reference TRBV7-9 and TRBJ2-7 for the parts outside the CDR3, the full variable domain is DTGVSQNPRHKITKRGQNVTFRCDPISEHNRLYWYRQTLGQGPEFLTYFQNEAQLEKSRLLSDRFSAERPKGSFSTLEIQRTEQGDSAMYLCASSLGWQGRGTYEQYFGPGTRLTVT.

Concerning this clone itself: The identical CDR3 is also encoded by other nucleotide sequences in the sample. This rearrangement joins TRBV5-1 to TRBJ2-1; 11 bases fit TRBD1. Germline V gene data show CDR1 as SGHRS and CDR2 as YFSETQ. There are 15 residues in the CDR3. V shed 3 bases and J 4 bases; nucleotides not matched to a gene: 3. This chain's CDR3 is CASSSGTGGYNEQFF. The CDR3 coding sequence is TGCGCCAGCAGCTCCGGGACAGGGGGTTACAATGAGCAGTTCTTC.

This chain uses TRBV6-1 with TRBJ2-5; 11 bases are a match to TRBD2. The V and J ends lost 0 bases and 3 bases, in that order; junction bases with no gene match: 6. Germline-derived CDR1 and CDR2 are MNHNS and SASEGT. This CDR3 has 17 residues. The CDR3 sequence is CASSEATTSGGEETQYF. Here the CDR3 DNA reads TGTGCCAGCAGTGAAGCTACAACTAGCGGGGGAGAAGAGACCCAGTACTTC.

The V call is TRBV7-7, the J call TRBJ1-3; 9 bases agree with TRBD1. The CDR3 runs 15 residues. V shed 4 bases and J 2 bases; nucleotides not matched to a gene: 3. Germline CDR1 is SSHAT and CDR2 is FNYEAQ (reference sequence). The CDR3 DNA reads as TGTGCCAGCAGCTGCCGGGACAGGGCTGGAAACACCATATATTTT. This codes for CASSCRDRAGNTIYF.

The chain combines TRBV2 with TRBJ2-3; D is possibly TRBD2 (6 bases). Trimming took off 4 bases at V and 2 bases at J, with 7 bases between the two ends. The CDR3 has 13 residues. The germline CDR1 and CDR2 sequences are SNHLY and FYNNEI. The CDR3: CASSADYTDTQYF. CDR3 nucleotide sequence: TGTGCCAGCAGTGCGGACTACACAGATACGCAGTATTTT. The whole variable domain, remainder taken from reference TRBV2 and TRBJ2-3, is EPEVTQTPSHQVTQMGQEVILRCVPISNHLYFYWYRQILGQKVEFLVSFYNNEISEKSEIFDDQFSVERPDGSNFTLKIRSTKLEDSAMYFCASSADYTDTQYFGPGTRLTVL.

To note about this clone: The limits of the CDR3 on the DNA are not certain, so only TCRdb's listed CDR3 is given. The chain is built from TRBV9 and TRBJ2-5; no DNA check was done on the table's D call, TRBD1. The V gene's germline CDR1 is SGDLS and CDR2 YYNGEE. The length of the CDR3 is 12 amino acids, counting both ends. The CDR3 sequence: CASSVGSGTPYF.

The chain recombines TRBV7-8 with TRBJ2-7, with TRBD1 identical over 8 bases. This CDR3 has 15 amino acids. The germline gives CDR1 SGHVS, CDR2 FQNEAQ. The V and J ends lost 0 bases and 5 bases, in that order; junction bases with no gene match: 6. The CDR3 sequence is CASSLARQGAHEQYF. The CDR3 coding sequence is TGTGCCAGCAGCTTAGCTCGGCAGGGGGCCCACGAGCAGTACTTC. Complete variable domain (other parts from reference TRBV7-8 and TRBJ2-7): GAGVSQSPRYKVAKRGQDVALRCDPISGHVSLFWYQQALGQGPEFLTYFQNEAQLDKSGLPSDRFFAERPEGSVSTLKIQRTQQEDSAVYLCASSLARQGAHEQYFGPGTRLTVT.

The genes are TRBV6-1 and TRBJ2-1; 7 nucleotides match TRBD2. This CDR3 comprises 15 residues. With 2 bases clipped from V and 3 bases from J, the junction kept 4 bases outside the gene matches. The germline gives CDR1 MNHNS, CDR2 SASEGT. For the CDR3, the DNA is TGTGCCAGCAGTGAATCCGGGACTATCTACAATGAGCAGTTCTTC. As protein: CASSESGTIYNEQFF.

This clone was seen more than once but under ten times. The chain has TRBV6-6 and TRBJ2-5; 8 bases match TRBD2. The junction had 8 bases not matched to a gene; V was cut back by 6 bases and J by 11 bases. The CDR3 extends over 12 amino acids. Germline V lookup: CDR1 MNHNY, CDR2 SVGAGI (reference sequence). The CDR3 loop is CASRTSGGEQYF. The CDR3 DNA follows: TGTGCCAGCAGGACAAGCGGGGGAGAGCAGTACTTC.

V usage is TRBV5-6 and J usage is TRBJ1-1; 8 bases line up with TRBD1. After removal of 9 bases from V and 6 bases from J, the junction contained 19 bases not matched to a gene. Germline-derived CDR1 and CDR2 are SGHDT and YYEEEE. The CDR3 covers 16 residues. The CDR3 DNA follows: TGTGCCACCAAACCCCGGGGCACAGGGGGGCTCGCTGAAGCTTTCTTT. It translates to CATKPRGTGGLAEAFF.

V gene TRBV6-6 combines with J gene TRBJ2-7; TRBD1 matches 7 bases. The CDR3 has 14 residues. Germline V lookup: CDR1 MNHNY, CDR2 SVGAGI (reference sequence). V dropped 0 bases and J dropped 1; count of bases not matched to a gene: 0. The CDR3 DNA reads as TGTGCCAGCAGTTACTCGGGACAGTCCTACGAGCAGTACTTC. Residues: CASSYSGQSYEQYF.

The V and J genes are TRBV27 and TRBJ2-1; D remains unclear. Germline CDR1 and CDR2: MNHEY and SMNVEV (reference sequence). V was pared by 4 bases and J by 5 bases, with 6 bases between. The length of the CDR3 is 12 residues. The DNA of the CDR3 is TGTGCCAGCAGTTCTAGACACAATGAGCAGTTCTTC. It codes for CASSSRHNEQFF.

The rearrangement links TRBV27 to TRBJ1-2; weak D call: TRBD1 (5 bases). The CDR3 has 13 amino acids. Per germline, CDR1 MNHEY and CDR2 SMNVEV (reference sequence). The CDR3 loop reads CAPGTFQNYGYTF. The CDR3 DNA is TGTGCACCAGGGACTTTCCAGAACTATGGCTACACCTTC.

CDR3 residues: CASSLGAAGNTIYF. The CDR3 coding sequence is TGTGCCAGCAGCTTGGGGGCAGCTGGAAACACCATATATTTT. The chain combines TRBV5-4 with TRBJ1-3, with D uncertain. Trimming removed 0 bases at V and 2 bases at J, with 6 bases between. The CDR3 loop spans 14 amino acids. Germline V gene lookup returns CDR1 SGHNT and CDR2 YYREEE (reference sequence). Drawing the rest from reference TRBV5-4 and TRBJ1-3, the complete variable domain is ETGVTQSPTHLIKTRGQQVTLRCSSQSGHNTVSWYQQALGQGPQFIFQYYREEENGRGNFPPRFSGLQFPNYSSELNVNALELDDSALYLCASSLGAAGNTIYFGEGSWLTVV.

The V call is TRBV15, the J call TRBJ2-1; 7 bases agree with TRBD1. Germline loops: CDR1 LNHNV, CDR2 YYDKDF (reference sequence). The V and J ends lost 2 bases and 15 bases, in that order; junction bases with no gene match: 7. This CDR3 has 12 amino acids. CDR3 sequence (DNA): TGTGCCACCAGCAGAACGACAGGGTTGCTGTTCTTC. Its protein product is CATSRTTGLLFF.

To note about this clone: The junction and the germline gene differ at one end; a read error may be behind it. The chain carries TRBV7-6 and TRBJ2-1; TRBD2 agrees at 9 bases. CDR3 length equals 14 residues. CDR1 SGHVS and CDR2 FNYEAQ come from the germline V gene. The CDR3, as DNA: TGTGCCAGCAGCCTAGCGGGACTAAAGGATGAGCAGTTCTTC. Translating gives CASSLAGLKDEQFF.

V usage is TRBV5-1 and J usage is TRBJ1-4; D gene unclear. The CDR3 spans 14 residues. The ends were cut back, 0 bases at V and 7 bases at J, with 10 bases in the middle. CDR1 is SGHRS and CDR2 is YFSETQ in the germline V gene. CDR3 sequence: CASSLGAAAEKLFF. In nucleotides, the CDR3 is TGCGCCAGCAGCTTGGGCGCGGCCGCTGAAAAACTGTTTTTT.

This chain links TRBV9 with TRBJ1-2; 10 nucleotides line up with TRBD1. The length of the CDR3 is 15 residues. The germline gives CDR1 SGDLS, CDR2 YYNGEE. Losses at the gene ends were 2 bases for V and 0 bases for J; bases not matched to a gene: 1. The CDR3 nucleotides are TGTGCCAGCAGCGTGGGGACAGGGGCTAACTATGGCTACACCTTC. This codes for CASSVGTGANYGYTF.

The genes are TRBV11-2 and TRBJ2-5; D uncertain. V was clipped by 1 base and J by 10 bases, with 10 bases between them. Germline V lookup: CDR1 SGHAT, CDR2 FQNNGV. The CDR3 has 12 residues. The CDR3 sequence is CASSLGWAVQYF. The CDR3, as DNA: TGTGCCAGCAGCTTAGGGTGGGCAGTCCAGTACTTC. Variable domain in full (rest from reference TRBV11-2 and TRBJ2-5): EAGVAQSPRYKIIEKRQSVAFWCNPISGHATLYWYQQILGQGPKLLIQFQNNGVVDDSQLPKDRFSAERLKGVDSTLKIQPAKLEDSAVYLCASSLGWAVQYFGPGTRLLVL.

This clone was seen only once. The chain links TRBV2 to TRBJ2-1; tentatively, D is TRBD1 (6 bases). The CDR3 has 17 residues. The germline V and J ends were trimmed by 0 bases and 5 bases, with 17 bases remaining between them. The germline CDR1 and CDR2 sequences are SNHLY and FYNNEI. CDR3 amino acids: CASSEARKVDRHNEQFF. The CDR3 DNA sequence: TGTGCCAGCAGTGAAGCGCGAAAGGTGGACAGACACAATGAGCAGTTCTTC.

J is TRBJ2-7 and V is TRBV2; tentatively, D is TRBD1 (6 bases). V shed 5 bases and J shed 3 bases, with 14 bases lying between them. The CDR3 consists of 14 residues. Germline loops: CDR1 SNHLY, CDR2 FYNNEI. The CDR3 nucleotides read TGTGCCAGCAGTCCTCCGGGACACCTCTACGAGCAGTACTTC. Translation: CASSPPGHLYEQYF.

V and J are TRBV4-1 and TRBJ2-1; a weak D match, TRBD2 (6 bases). V lost 3 bases to trimming and J lost 7 bases, with 16 bases between them. Germline loops: CDR1 MGHRA, CDR2 YSYEKL. The CDR3 is 15 residues long. The CDR3: CASSHALARDNEQFF. For the CDR3, the DNA is TGCGCCAGCAGCCACGCCCTAGCGCGGGATAATGAGCAGTTCTTC.

This chain connects TRBV7-8 to TRBJ1-2; TRBD1 matches 10 bases. Germline CDR1 SGHVS, CDR2 FQNEAQ. The V gene end was trimmed by 8 bases and the J gene end by 7 bases; junction bases not matched to a gene: 16. This CDR3 region has 16 residues. The CDR3 region is CASYPGQGPPYGGYTF. CDR3 DNA: TGTGCCAGCTATCCGGGACAGGGGCCTCCCTATGGTGGCTACACCTTC. Full variable domain (remainder filled in from reference TRBV7-8 and TRBJ1-2): GAGVSQSPRYKVAKRGQDVALRCDPISGHVSLFWYQQALGQGPEFLTYFQNEAQLDKSGLPSDRFFAERPEGSVSTLKIQRTQQEDSAVYLCASYPGQGPPYGGYTFGSGTRLTVV.

J is TRBJ2-1 and V is TRBV4-1; TRBD2 aligns across 10 bases. The trim removed 1 base at V and 5 bases at J, leaving 17 bases unmatched. In germline, CDR1 is MGHRA, CDR2 YSYEKL. This CDR3 is built from 20 residues. The CDR3 coding sequence is TGCGCCAGCAGCCAAGTCACCATCAGGGCTAGCGGGGGCCTGGACAATGAGCAGTTCTTC. It yields the protein CASSQVTIRASGGLDNEQFF.

V and J are TRBV10-2 and TRBJ2-5; TRBD2 matches at 10 bases. This CDR3 comprises 15 residues. Germline values: CDR1 WSHSY, CDR2 SAAADI. Germline trimming cut 4 bases from V and 5 bases from J; bases unmatched to any gene: 7. In nucleotides, the CDR3 is TGCGCCAGCAGTGTCACTAGCGGGGTCATTGAGACCCAGTACTTC. Translating gives CASSVTSGVIETQYF.

This clone was detected only once. This chain joins TRBV7-9 and TRBJ2-3, with 10 bases identical to TRBD2. The ends lost 6 bases at V and 1 base at J; junction bases unmatched: 4. This CDR3 is built from 15 residues. Looked up from germline, CDR1 is SEHNR and CDR2 is FQNEAQ (reference sequence). The CDR3 DNA reads TGTGCCAGCAGGTCTAGCGGGAGCCGCACAGATACGCAGTATTTT. The encoded protein is CASRSSGSRTDTQYF.

This clone has just a few counts. The chain links TRBV21-1 to TRBJ2-3; the table's D gene call, TRBD2, was not cross checked with the DNA. TRBV21-1 is a documented pseudogene. The CDR3 sequence is 13 residues long. CDR3: CASSKEPPDTQYF. In DNA form, the CDR3 reads TGTGCCAGCAGCAAAGAGCCCCCAGATACGCAGTATTTT.

The gene calls are TRBV13 and TRBJ2-3, with TRBD2 identical over 10 bases. In germline, CDR1 is PRHDT, CDR2 FYEKMQ (reference sequence). The junction had 7 bases not matched to a gene; V was cut back by 3 bases and J by 4 bases. This CDR3 has 16 amino acids. This CDR3 reads CASSFRAGGPADTQYF. In DNA form, the CDR3 reads TGTGCCAGCAGCTTTAGAGCGGGGGGGCCCGCAGATACGCAGTATTTT.